These 27 T cell receptor beta chains came from one sample sequenced in a study of blood T cell dynamics during melanoma immunotherapy. This table comes from immunoSEQ multiplex PCR, and its TCRdb copy is limited to in-frame clones, with some not included. The data contain roughly 9,700 clones, roughly 86% of them singletons. Time point meaning: pre-treatment baseline. The sequences come from blood, collected from a patient treated with checkpoint blockade. The receptors originated from a human donor with melanoma.

The chain couples TRBV28 to TRBJ1-1; tentative D call: TRBD1 (6 bases). Germline-derived CDR1 and CDR2 are MDHEN and SYDVKM. The CDR3 has 13 amino acids. Trimming pared 7 bases from V and 1 base from J, leaving 10 bases between. This CDR3 is CASKRQANTEAFF. The DNA of the CDR3 is TGTGCCAGCAAGCGACAGGCGAACACTGAAGCTTTCTTT.

The chain employs TRBV19 and TRBJ1-4; no definite D call. CDR1 is LNHDA and CDR2 is SQIVND in the germline V gene (reference sequence). Trimming took 3 bases from V and 4 from J, leaving 12 bases between them. CDR3 size: 15 residues. This CDR3 reads CASSMVAGNNEKLFF. As DNA, the CDR3 is TGTGCCAGTAGTATGGTCGCGGGGAATAATGAAAAACTGTTTTTT.

The V call is TRBV10-1, the J call TRBJ2-5; D tentatively reads TRBD1 or TRBD2 (5 bases each). The germline CDR1 and CDR2 sequences are WNHNN and SYGVQD (reference sequence). The CDR3 spans 14 residues. With 4 bases removed from V and 5 bases from J, the gap between germline ends came to 14 bases. CDR3 region: CASSGDGVGETQYF. DNA for the CDR3: TGCGCCAGCAGTGGGGACGGGGTAGGCGAGACCCAGTACTTC.

The rearrangement uses TRBV29-1 and TRBJ2-6; no clear D. With 4 bases removed from V and 1 base from J, the gap between germline ends came to 17 bases. From germline, CDR1 is SQVTM and CDR2 ANQGSEA. The CDR3 runs to 17 residues. CDR3 DNA: TGCAGCGTTGCAGGCCTGGTAGTGGCTTCTGGGGCCAACGTCCTGACTTTC. This encodes CSVAGLVVASGANVLTF. Full variable domain (missing parts from reference TRBV29-1 and TRBJ2-6): SAVISQKPSRDICQRGTSLTIQCQVDSQVTMMFWYRQQPGQSLTLIATANQGSEATYESGFVIDKFPISRPNLTFSTLTVSNMSPEDSSIYLCSVAGLVVASGANVLTFGAGSRLTVL.

The chain has TRBV5-6 and TRBJ2-3; D not certain. CDR1 and CDR2 (germline): SGHDT, YYEEEE. The V and J ends lost 0 bases and 4 bases respectively, with 15 bases between them. The CDR3 extends over 16 amino acids. In DNA, the CDR3 is TGTGCCAGCAGCTTGGATGTGGACCGTGCGCCAGATACGCAGTATTTT. It encodes CASSLDVDRAPDTQYF.

This chain uses TRBV2 with TRBJ1-2, with D perhaps TRBD1 (6 bases). Germline-derived CDR1 and CDR2 are SNHLY and FYNNEI. V gave up 5 bases and J gave up 0 bases, with 13 bases separating them. The CDR3 is 15 amino acids. The CDR3 DNA reads TGTGCCAGCAGTTCTCGGGACATAACTAACTATGGCTACACCTTC. It specifies CASSSRDITNYGYTF.

This clone was observed a single time. V usage is TRBV5-5 and J usage is TRBJ1-5, with TRBD1 matching 7 bases. V was clipped by 4 bases and J by 4 bases; unmatched bases: 11. In germline, CDR1 is SGHKS, CDR2 YYEKEE (reference sequence). The CDR3 has 16 residues. The CDR3 here is CASSLTGPQINQPQHF. CDR3 nucleotide sequence: TGTGCCAGCAGCCTGACAGGGCCTCAGATAAATCAGCCCCAGCATTTT.

V is TRBV7-2 and J is TRBJ1-1; D unresolved. The V end was cut by 1 base, the J end by 5 bases, with 11 bases between. This CDR3 has 14 residues. Germline-derived CDR1 and CDR2 are SGHTA and FQGNSA. CDR3 region: CASSLGAYGTEAFF. For the CDR3, the DNA is TGTGCCAGCAGCTTAGGGGCTTACGGGACTGAAGCTTTCTTT.

V is TRBV7-2 and J is TRBJ1-4; 7 nucleotides match TRBD1. Germline CDR1 and CDR2: SGHTA and FQGNSA. CDR3 length: 13 residues. The trim removed 3 bases at V and 6 bases at J, leaving 1 base unmatched. CDR3 nucleotides: TGTGCCAGCAGCTTTACAGGGGATGAAAAACTGTTTTTT. Residues: CASSFTGDEKLFF.

This clone was recorded a few times. V is TRBV15 and J is TRBJ2-3, with a tentative D call TRBD2 (6 bases). The V gene lost 5 bases and the J gene lost 6 bases, with 15 bases spanning the gap. The CDR3 extends over 14 amino acids. Germline V gene sequence: CDR1 LNHNV, CDR2 YYDKDF (reference sequence). As DNA, the CDR3 is TGTGCCACCAGCGGTGGTCGGGGGACTGATACGCAGTATTTT. This gives the protein CATSGGRGTDTQYF.

The chain combines TRBV2 with TRBJ2-2; D gene unclear. Trimming pared 4 bases from V and 0 bases from J, leaving 9 bases between. Germline CDR1 is SNHLY and CDR2 is FYNNEI. The CDR3 spans 15 residues. CDR3 in DNA: TGTGCCAGCAGTGCCCAGCCCACGAACACCGGGGAGCTGTTTTTT. Translating it yields CASSAQPTNTGELFF. The variable domain in full, completed from reference TRBV2 and TRBJ2-2, reads EPEVTQTPSHQVTQMGQEVILRCVPISNHLYFYWYRQILGQKVEFLVSFYNNEISEKSEIFDDQFSVERPDGSNFTLKIRSTKLEDSAMYFCASSAQPTNTGELFFGEGSRLTVL.

V usage is TRBV28 and J usage is TRBJ1-1; 7 nucleotides line up with TRBD1. Germline V gene lookup returns CDR1 MDHEN and CDR2 SYDVKM. The CDR3 has 17 residues. With 4 bases clipped from V and 2 bases from J, the junction kept 13 bases outside the gene matches. The CDR3 spells CASSSTTGNLLNTEAFF. As DNA, the CDR3 is TGTGCCAGCAGTTCCACGACAGGGAACCTCCTAAACACTGAAGCTTTCTTT.

The J gene is TRBJ2-1, the V gene TRBV5-6; 11 bases are shared with TRBD2. From germline, CDR1 is SGHDT and CDR2 YYEEEE. This CDR3 is 15 amino acids long. Unmatched junction bases numbered 10, after V lost 7 bases and J lost 7 bases. The CDR3 spells CASSPGLAGRNEQFF. CDR3 DNA: TGTGCCAGCTCTCCCGGACTAGCGGGTAGGAATGAGCAGTTCTTC.

This sequence joins TRBV2 and TRBJ1-5, with D tentatively TRBD1 (5 bases). V lost 2 bases, J lost 5 bases, and 10 bases lay in between. Per germline, CDR1 SNHLY and CDR2 FYNNEI. The CDR3 runs 14 residues. DNA for the CDR3: TGTGCCAGCAGTGAATCAGGGATCCATCAGCCCCAGCATTTT. Amino acid sequence: CASSESGIHQPQHF.

The chain couples TRBV4-2 to TRBJ1-1, with 8 nucleotides matching TRBD1. The CDR3 consists of 16 residues. CDR1 is LGHNA, CDR2 YNFKEQ, per germline. Trimming removed 4 bases from V and 4 bases from J; junction bases left unmatched: 11. Here the CDR3 DNA reads TGTGCCAGCAGCCCCGGGACAGGTGTCCGGAGCACTGAAGCTTTCTTT. Its translation is CASSPGTGVRSTEAFF.

In DNA, the CDR3 is TGTGCCAGTAGTATAGCCCTTACGACAGGGCGGATAGGTGGCTACACCTTC. Its translation is CASSIALTTGRIGGYTF. V is TRBV19 and J is TRBJ1-2; 7 nucleotides agree with TRBD1. Germline CDR1 LNHDA, CDR2 SQIVND (reference sequence). V shed 1 base and J 7 bases; nucleotides not matched to a gene: 15. The CDR3 loop spans 17 amino acids. The whole variable domain, filled in from reference TRBV19 and TRBJ1-2, reads DGGITQSPKYLFRKEGQNVTLSCEQNLNHDAMYWYRQDPGQGLRLIYYSQIVNDFQKGDIAEGYSVSREKKESFPLTVTSAQKNPTAFYLCASSIALTTGRIGGYTFGSGTRLTVV.

The gene calls are TRBV5-1 and TRBJ2-2; D is unresolved. Germline V gene data show CDR1 as SGHRS and CDR2 as YFSETQ. There are 15 residues in the CDR3. The V gene lost 0 bases and the J gene lost 0 bases, with 6 bases spanning the gap. CDR3 DNA: TGCGCCAGCAGCTTGGCACAGACGAACACCGGGGAGCTGTTTTTT. It translates to CASSLAQTNTGELFF.

V and J are TRBV9 and TRBJ1-1; D not certain. This CDR3 has 15 amino acids. Trimming stripped 3 bases from V and 5 bases from J, with 17 bases between. Germline V gene lookup returns CDR1 SGDLS and CDR2 YYNGEE. The CDR3: CASSALGTLGTEAFF. Here the CDR3 DNA reads TGTGCCAGCAGCGCCCTCGGCACGCTTGGAACTGAAGCTTTCTTT.

The V call is TRBV2, the J call TRBJ2-1; the match to TRBD2 covers 12 bases. Losses at the gene ends were 5 bases for V and 6 bases for J; bases not matched to a gene: 11. Per the germline V gene, CDR1 is SNHLY and CDR2 is FYNNEI. This CDR3 spans 17 amino acids. The CDR3 sequence: CASSISSGRAFLNEQFF. The DNA of the CDR3 is TGTGCCAGCAGTATTTCTAGCGGGAGGGCCTTTCTCAATGAGCAGTTCTTC.

This clone was observed a few times. The rearrangement uses TRBV2 and TRBJ1-6; 9 bases line up with TRBD1. J lost 6 bases, V lost 6 bases, and 9 bases had no gene match. This CDR3 contains 16 residues. CDR1 and CDR2 from the germline V gene are SNHLY and FYNNEI. The CDR3 DNA sequence: TGTGCCAGCAGCGCACCCGGGACAGGGAGTAATTCACCCCTCCACTTT. Encoded protein: CASSAPGTGSNSPLHF. Filled out from reference TRBV2 and TRBJ1-6, the complete variable domain reads EPEVTQTPSHQVTQMGQEVILRCVPISNHLYFYWYRQILGQKVEFLVSFYNNEISEKSEIFDDQFSVERPDGSNFTLKIRSTKLEDSAMYFCASSAPGTGSNSPLHFGNGTRLTVT.

The gene calls are TRBV27 and TRBJ2-1, with TRBD2 as a possible D gene (7 bases). Germline V gene sequence: CDR1 MNHEY, CDR2 SMNVEV (reference sequence). The CDR3 loop spans 13 amino acids. V was cut by 5 bases and J by 10 bases, with 15 bases left in between. This CDR3 reads CASSLWGGREQFF. The CDR3 bases are TGTGCCAGCAGTCTCTGGGGGGGCCGCGAGCAGTTCTTC.

The rearrangement joins TRBV5-4 to TRBJ2-1, with 13 positions matching TRBD2. The CDR3 loop spans 16 amino acids. With 7 bases clipped from V and 4 bases from J, the junction kept 8 bases outside the gene matches. Per the germline V gene, CDR1 is SGHNT and CDR2 is YYREEE (reference sequence). The CDR3 region has the DNA TGTGCCAGCGGAGCGATGGGACTAGCGGGGTACAATGAGCAGTTCTTC. Its protein product is CASGAMGLAGYNEQFF. Combining the CDR3 with reference TRBV5-4 and TRBJ2-1 gives the whole variable domain ETGVTQSPTHLIKTRGQQVTLRCSSQSGHNTVSWYQQALGQGPQFIFQYYREEENGRGNFPPRFSGLQFPNYSSELNVNALELDDSALYLCASGAMGLAGYNEQFFGPGTRLTVL.

V and J are TRBV29-1 and TRBJ2-7; 7 positions match TRBD2. The CDR3 contains 14 residues. The germline V gene has CDR1 SQVTM and CDR2 ANQGSEA. The J segment lost 0 bases and the V segment lost 5 bases, leaving 7 bases of the junction unmatched. CDR3 nucleotide sequence: TGCAGCGTTTCGACTAGCTTAAGCTCCTACGAGCAGTACTTC. Translated: CSVSTSLSSYEQYF.

This clone was picked up one time. The chain recombines TRBV6-5 with TRBJ2-1, with unresolved D. The CDR3 spans 14 residues. V lost 6 bases and J 4 bases, leaving 13 bases between the germline ends. Germline V gene lookup returns CDR1 MNHEY and CDR2 SVGAGI. CDR3 bases: TGTGCCAGCAGGCCCGCCGGCTTTTACAATGAGCAGTTCTTC. It yields the protein CASRPAGFYNEQFF.

V usage is TRBV28 and J usage is TRBJ2-3, with 9 bases fitting TRBD2. Germline loops: CDR1 MDHEN, CDR2 SYDVKM. Losses at the gene ends were 3 bases for V and 5 bases for J; bases not matched to a gene: 15. The CDR3 consists of 18 residues. The CDR3 reads CASSFFQGLAGIRDTQYF. The CDR3 DNA reads as TGTGCCAGCAGTTTTTTTCAAGGTCTAGCGGGAATTAGAGATACGCAGTATTTT.

This chain links TRBV7-8 with TRBJ1-1, with a possible D match to TRBD1 (5 bases). CDR1 and CDR2 (germline): SGHVS, FQNEAQ. CDR3 length: 16 amino acids. Deletions cut 0 bases from V and 0 bases from J, with 11 bases between. The CDR3 is CASSLADSFMNTEAFF. CDR3 bases: TGTGCCAGCAGCTTAGCCGACAGCTTCATGAACACTGAAGCTTTCTTT.

The chain carries TRBV5-1 and TRBJ2-5, with D possibly TRBD1 on 6 matching bases. The J call may be wrong; the DNA end is better matched by TRBJ2-7. From germline, CDR1 is SGHRS and CDR2 YFSETQ. CDR3 length: 13 amino acids. The CDR3 protein is CASSLVQGYEQYF. The CDR3 DNA follows: TGCGCCAGCAGCTTGGTACAGGGCTACGAGCAGTACTTC.